A selection of T cell receptor beta chains follows, all from one sample in a study of immune evolution from preneoplasia to lung adenocarcinoma. The table came from immunoSEQ multiplex PCR; TCRdb's copy has only in-frame clones and leaves some out. This sample has under 4,500 clones, with around 80% found just once. The sequenced sample was FFPE atypical adenomatous hyperplasia tissue from the lung. These receptors were taken from a person in their 70s with lung adenocarcinoma. The CDR3 runs from the conserved cysteine through the conserved F or W. The D gene is left open where the match is weak. Clone size is stated in some rows and not others, as once, few, many or a class when expanded.

d_gene: NA
v_gene: TRBV7-9
j_gene: TRBJ1-4
abundance: NA
CDR3nt: TGTGCCAGCAGCTCATCGGGGTTCCTAGGGGAAAAACTGTTTTTT
CDR3aa: CASSSSGFLGEKLFF

d_gene: NA
v_gene: TRBV7-8
j_gene: TRBJ2-3
abundance: NA
CDR3nt: TGTGCCAGCAAAGCACCCACAGGGAAAGGGGCAGATACGCAGTATTTT
CDR3aa: CASKAPTGKGADTQYF

d_gene: TRBD2
v_gene: TRBV28
j_gene: TRBJ2-7
abundance: NA
CDR3nt: TGTGCCAGCAGCCCGACTAGCGGGATTTCCTACGAGCAGTACTTC
CDR3aa: CASSPTSGISYEQYF

d_gene: NA
v_gene: TRBV10-3
j_gene: TRBJ1-2
abundance: NA
CDR3nt: TGTGCCATCAGTGGGGACGGCGACTATGGCTACACCTTC
CDR3aa: CAISGDGDYGYTF

d_gene: NA
v_gene: TRBV2
j_gene: TRBJ1-5
abundance: NA
CDR3nt: TGTGCCAGCACCAATGCGGGGGGCCAGCCCCAGCATTTT
CDR3aa: CASTNAGGQPQHF

d_gene: NA
v_gene: TRBV2
j_gene: TRBJ1-4
abundance: NA
CDR3nt: TGTGCCAGCATGAAGGCAGGTCTTAATGAAAAACTGTTTTTT
CDR3aa: CASMKAGLNEKLFF

d_gene: NA
v_gene: TRBV29-1
j_gene: TRBJ2-7
abundance: NA
CDR3nt: TGCAGCGTTGTAAAGTTGTCAGGGCCCTACGAGCAGTACTTC
CDR3aa: CSVVKLSGPYEQYF

d_gene: NA
v_gene: TRBV6-4
j_gene: TRBJ2-7
abundance: NA
CDR3nt: TGTGCCAGCAGGCCTAGGGCTTACGAGCAGTACTTC
CDR3aa: CASRPRAYEQYF

d_gene: NA
v_gene: TRBV28
j_gene: TRBJ2-3
abundance: NA
CDR3nt: TGTGCCAGCAGCCCCCTCACCCCCAACAGGGTTCTTAATACGCAGTATTTT
CDR3aa: CASSPLTPNRVLNTQYF

d_gene: NA
v_gene: TRBV7-9
j_gene: TRBJ2-7
abundance: NA
CDR3nt: TGTGCCAGCAGCTTAGCTAGCTCCTACGAGCAGTACTTC
CDR3aa: CASSLASSYEQYF

d_gene: NA
v_gene: TRBV30
j_gene: TRBJ1-1
abundance: NA
CDR3nt: TGTGCCTGGAGTGTCTCCGGACACTCGGTGGAAGCTTTCTTT
CDR3aa: CAWSVSGHSVEAFF

d_gene: NA
v_gene: TRBV10-2
j_gene: TRBJ1-4
abundance: NA
CDR3nt: TGCGCCAGCAGGAGTCCGGAAAAACTGTTTTTT
CDR3aa: CASRSPEKLFF

d_gene: TRBD1
v_gene: TRBV19
j_gene: TRBJ1-2
abundance: once
CDR3nt: TGTGCCAGTAGTATGACAGGGTCGGGCTACACCTTC
CDR3aa: CASSMTGSGYTF

d_gene: NA
v_gene: TRBV2
j_gene: TRBJ2-1
abundance: NA
CDR3nt: TGTGCCAGCTCTAGGGCGGACGGGAACAATGAGCAGTTCTTC
CDR3aa: CASSRADGNNEQFF

d_gene: NA
v_gene: TRBV7-8
j_gene: TRBJ2-7
abundance: NA
CDR3nt: TGTGCCAGCAGCTCCGGGGACCGAAACTACGAGCAGTACTTC
CDR3aa: CASSSGDRNYEQYF

d_gene: NA
v_gene: TRBV9
j_gene: TRBJ2-3
abundance: NA
CDR3nt: TGTGCCAGCAGCGTAGGGCATCGATGGGGGCACACAGATACGCAGTATTTT
CDR3aa: CASSVGHRWGHTDTQYF

d_gene: NA
v_gene: TRBV19
j_gene: TRBJ2-2
abundance: NA
CDR3nt: TGTGCCAGTAGTTTACTTAACAGGGGGGGCACCGGGGAGCTGTTTTTT
CDR3aa: CASSLLNRGGTGELFF

d_gene: NA
v_gene: TRBV10-3
j_gene: TRBJ1-6
abundance: NA
CDR3nt: TGTGCCACCAGTTCCCGAGAGTATAATTCACCCCTCCACTTT
CDR3aa: CATSSREYNSPLHF

d_gene: TRBD2
v_gene: TRBV11-3
j_gene: TRBJ2-1
abundance: NA
CDR3nt: TGTGCCAGCAGCTTGGGGACTAGCGTCTACAATGAGCAGTTCTTC
CDR3aa: CASSLGTSVYNEQFF

d_gene: NA
v_gene: TRBV7-9
j_gene: TRBJ2-1
abundance: once
CDR3nt: TGTGCCAGCAGCGGGTTGAGGCGGGCCCGCAATGAGCAGTTCTTC
CDR3aa: CASSGLRRARNEQFF

d_gene: NA
v_gene: TRBV7-3
j_gene: TRBJ2-3
abundance: NA
CDR3nt: TGTGCCAGCAGCTTATTGGCAGCAGATACGCAGTATTTT
CDR3aa: CASSLLAADTQYF

d_gene: TRBD1
v_gene: TRBV10-3
j_gene: TRBJ1-1
abundance: few
CDR3nt: TGTGCCATCAGTGAGACAGGGGGCAGTACTGAAGCTTTCTTT
CDR3aa: CAISETGGSTEAFF

d_gene: TRBD2
v_gene: TRBV6-1
j_gene: TRBJ2-1
abundance: NA
CDR3nt: TGTGCCAGCAGTGGGTGGACTAGCGGGAGGAGGGAGCAGTTCTTC
CDR3aa: CASSGWTSGRREQFF

d_gene: NA
v_gene: TRBV5-4
j_gene: TRBJ2-7
abundance: large
CDR3nt: TGTGCCAGCAGCTTGGGCCGGGACTCCTCCTACGAGCAGTACTTC
CDR3aa: CASSLGRDSSYEQYF

d_gene: NA
v_gene: TRBV6-1
j_gene: TRBJ1-2
abundance: few
CDR3nt: TGTGCCACCGCAATGATGGGAGGCTACACCTTC
CDR3aa: CATAMMGGYTF

d_gene: NA
v_gene: TRBV5-8
j_gene: TRBJ1-2
abundance: NA
CDR3nt: TGTGCCAGCAGCTTCTCGGAGAACTATGGCTACACCTTC
CDR3aa: CASSFSENYGYTF

d_gene: NA
v_gene: TRBV19
j_gene: TRBJ2-1
abundance: NA
CDR3nt: TGTGCCAGTAGGGCCTACAATGAGCAGTTCTTC
CDR3aa: CASRAYNEQFF

d_gene: NA
v_gene: TRBV6-5
j_gene: TRBJ1-1
abundance: NA
CDR3nt: TGTGCCAGCAGTTACCGTACTGAAGCTTTCTTT
CDR3aa: CASSYRTEAFF

d_gene: TRBD1
v_gene: TRBV27
j_gene: TRBJ2-7
abundance: NA
CDR3nt: TGTGCCAGCAGAACGACAGGGGCTTCGATTTACGAGCAGTACTTC
CDR3aa: CASRTTGASIYEQYF

d_gene: NA
v_gene: TRBV18
j_gene: TRBJ2-3
abundance: few
CDR3nt: TGTGCCAGCTCACCACTTGGGCCTTCCACAGATACGCAGTATTTT
CDR3aa: CASSPLGPSTDTQYF

d_gene: TRBD2
v_gene: TRBV5-1
j_gene: TRBJ2-1
abundance: NA
CDR3nt: TGCGCCAGCACTCCGGGGGGGTCCCGCCGAGATGAGCAGTTCTTC
CDR3aa: CASTPGGSRRDEQFF

d_gene: TRBD2
v_gene: TRBV29-1
j_gene: TRBJ2-1
abundance: few
CDR3nt: TGCAGCGTCCCTGAGGGAGCGACTAGCGACCCCAATGAGCAGTTCTTC
CDR3aa: CSVPEGATSDPNEQFF

d_gene: NA
v_gene: TRBV4-1
j_gene: TRBJ2-7
abundance: NA
CDR3nt: TGCGCCAGCAGCCAACCCGGGACTCTGACCTACGAGCAGTACTTC
CDR3aa: CASSQPGTLTYEQYF

d_gene: NA
v_gene: TRBV6-1
j_gene: TRBJ1-5
abundance: NA
CDR3nt: TGTGCCAGCAGTGAATGGGCAGGGTCAACTCTGGACACCCAGCATTTT
CDR3aa: CASSEWAGSTLDTQHF

d_gene: NA
v_gene: TRBV28
j_gene: TRBJ2-1
abundance: NA
CDR3nt: TGTGCCAGCTCAGCCGGGAGAGTGTACAATGAGCAGTTCTTC
CDR3aa: CASSAGRVYNEQFF

d_gene: NA
v_gene: TRBV7-9
j_gene: TRBJ2-2
abundance: NA
CDR3nt: TGTGCCAGCAGCGGGGTAGGGAACACCGGGGAGCTGTTTTTT
CDR3aa: CASSGVGNTGELFF

d_gene: NA
v_gene: TRBV6-5
j_gene: TRBJ2-1
abundance: NA
CDR3nt: TGTGCCAGCAGTCTCGACTCCTACCGTTCAGTCTTC
CDR3aa: CASSLDSYRSVF

d_gene: NA
v_gene: TRBV7-6
j_gene: TRBJ1-1
abundance: NA
CDR3nt: TGTGCCAGCAGCCGACAGCTTAACACTGAAGCTTTCTTT
CDR3aa: CASSRQLNTEAFF

d_gene: NA
v_gene: TRBV30
j_gene: TRBJ1-2
abundance: NA
CDR3nt: TGTGCCTGGAGTCCCCCCTGGGACTATGGCTACACCTTC
CDR3aa: CAWSPPWDYGYTF

d_gene: TRBD1
v_gene: TRBV2
j_gene: TRBJ1-3
abundance: once
CDR3nt: TGTGCCAGCAGCCCAGGGGGTGGTGGAAACACCATATATTTT
CDR3aa: CASSPGGGGNTIYF

d_gene: NA
v_gene: TRBV5-8
j_gene: TRBJ1-5
abundance: NA
CDR3nt: TGTGCCAGCAGCACCCGGGCCAAGAATCAGCCCCAGCATTTT
CDR3aa: CASSTRAKNQPQHF

d_gene: NA
v_gene: TRBV10-1
j_gene: TRBJ1-2
abundance: NA
CDR3nt: TGCGCCACCGAACACTCTAACTATGGCTACACCTTC
CDR3aa: CATEHSNYGYTF

d_gene: NA
v_gene: TRBV7-6
j_gene: TRBJ2-1
abundance: few
CDR3nt: TGTGCCAGCAGCTCCGGGCAGGTCGTCAGCGAGCAGTTCTTC
CDR3aa: CASSSGQVVSEQFF